This T cell receptor (beta chain) was documented in a study of PD-L1 blockade in urothelial cancer. TCRdb keeps only in-frame clones here, not all; method: immunoSEQ multiplex PCR. Of 75,000 to 100,000 clones in the sample, over 80% were seen once. The count of this clone is one. Germline-derived CDR1 and CDR2 are SGHTA and FQGNSA. CDR3 length equals 13 residues. V lost 6 bases, J lost 11 bases, and 10 bases stayed unmatched. Stated time point: peripheral blood 6 weeks after treatment start. The source material was PBMCs, sampled around atezolizumab (anti-PD-L1) treatment. The receptor comes from an older man with urothelial cancer. This sequence joins TRBV7-2 and TRBJ1-1; 9 positions agree with TRBD1. In DNA, the CDR3 is TGTGCCAGCAGTTCACAGGGGGCGCATCCTGCTTTCTTT. Translated, it gives CASSSQGAHPAFF.